This T cell receptor (beta chain) stems from a study of technical replicates of blood from a handful of donors. The repertoire was sequenced with immunoSEQ multiplex PCR; TCRdb's copy has only in-frame clones and lacks some. The sample consists of approximately 74,000 clones, 95% to 98% of them appearing once. This sequence originates from a human donor in good health. The sample was T cells isolated from PBMCs.

For the CDR3, the DNA is TGTGCCACCTCCCCCAGGGGTTATAATAGCAATCAGCCCCAGCATTTT. It encodes CATSPRGYNSNQPQHF. The chain recombines TRBV15 with TRBJ1-5; D may be TRBD1 (6 bases). CDR3 size: 16 residues. CDR1 is LNHNV, CDR2 YYDKDF, per germline (reference sequence). Trimming cost V 8 bases and J 0 bases, with 17 bases left between them. The entire variable domain, with the rest obtained from reference TRBV15 and TRBJ1-5, is as follows: DAMVIQNPRYQVTQFGKPVTLSCSQTLNHNVMYWYQQKSSQAPKLLFHYYDKDFNNEADTPDNFQSRRPNTSFCFLDIRSPGLGDTAMYLCATSPRGYNSNQPQHFGDGTRLSIL.